The 22 T cell receptor beta chains below all came from one sample that was sequenced in a study of blood T cell repertoires in COVID-19 (dated by TCRdb to between 2020 and 2021). To prepare the library, the immunoSEQ multiplex PCR assay was applied. TCRdb mirrors the immuneACCESS table, restricted to in-frame sequences. Some clones are absent from its copies; in checked studies, under half trace to an unresolved V gene, and the reason for the others is unknown. For this sample the table gives 150,000 to 200,000 clones, of which 85% to 90% were detected only once. Approximately 0.75% of the sample is in the top ten clones. Sequencing input: peripheral blood. Receptor source: a woman between 65 and 79 years old with acute or convalescent COVID-19.

The V call is TRBV29-1, the J call TRBJ2-7; 7 bases fit TRBD1. Germline loops: CDR1 SQVTM, CDR2 ANQGSEA. The CDR3 sequence is 13 residues long. The V segment lost 4 bases and the J segment 5 bases; nucleotides outside the gene matches: 8. CDR3 sequence (DNA): TGCAGCGTTGCAAGGGGGCAATATGACGAGCAGTACTTC. Translated: CSVARGQYDEQYF.

In DNA, the CDR3 is TGTGCCAGCAGTCCTATCATAGCGGGCTCTGGCACAGATACGCAGTATTTT. Its translation is CASSPIIAGSGTDTQYF. This chain connects TRBV7-9 to TRBJ2-3; 7 bases line up with TRBD2. The ends lost 6 bases at V and 1 base at J; junction bases unmatched: 13. The CDR3 totals 17 residues. Germline V gives CDR1 SEHNR, CDR2 FQNEAQ (reference sequence). Complete variable domain (other parts from reference TRBV7-9 and TRBJ2-3): DTGVSQNPRHKITKRGQNVTFRCDPISEHNRLYWYRQTLGQGPEFLTYFQNEAQLEKSRLLSDRFSAERPKGSFSTLEIQRTEQGDSAMYLCASSPIIAGSGTDTQYFGPGTRLTVL.

This clone has just a few counts. The J gene is TRBJ2-1, the V gene TRBV9; D perhaps matches TRBD2 (5 bases). The CDR3 consists of 13 residues. The ends were cut back, 4 bases at V and 6 bases at J, with 11 bases in the middle. Germline V CDR1 and CDR2: SGDLS, YYNGEE. CDR3 protein: CASSPSAGNEQFF. CDR3 DNA sequence: TGTGCCAGCAGCCCCTCTGCGGGCAATGAGCAGTTCTTC.

The CDR3 is CASSLGQGLGTDTQYF. CDR3 nucleotides: TGTGCCAGCAGCTTAGGACAGGGGTTGGGCACAGATACGCAGTATTTT. The chain is built from TRBV7-9 and TRBJ2-3; 8 nucleotides align to TRBD1. From germline, CDR1 is SEHNR and CDR2 FQNEAQ (reference sequence). V was clipped by 1 base and J by 1 base; unmatched bases: 4. The CDR3 runs to 16 residues.

The rearrangement uses TRBV6-5 and TRBJ1-4; D is perhaps TRBD1 (6 bases). This CDR3 has 15 amino acids. Per the germline V gene, CDR1 is MNHEY and CDR2 is SVGAGI. V was cut by 3 bases and J by 12 bases, with 20 bases left in between. CDR3 nucleotide sequence: TGTGCCAGCAGTTATCGAGGGACACGTTATGGAGAACTGTTTTTT. It codes for CASSYRGTRYGELFF.

Concerning this clone: This same CDR3 is encoded by further DNA sequences in the sample. The rearrangement joins TRBV6-5 to TRBJ1-1; D is possibly TRBD1 (5 bases). V was clipped by 2 bases and J by 1 base, with 8 bases between them. The CDR3 is 14 amino acids. The V gene's germline CDR1 is MNHEY and CDR2 SVGAGI. The CDR3 sequence: CASSYSGANTEAFF. In nucleotides, the CDR3 is TGTGCCAGCAGTTACAGCGGGGCGAACACTGAAGCTTTCTTT.

The rearrangement links TRBV27 to TRBJ2-7; TRBD1 matches at 9 bases. Germline V lookup: CDR1 MNHEY, CDR2 SMNVEV (reference sequence). Unmatched junction bases numbered 13, after V lost 4 bases and J lost 9 bases. This CDR3 has 15 residues. CDR3 loop: CASSSTSGTGKVQYF. Written as DNA, the CDR3 is TGTGCCAGCAGTTCAACCTCCGGGACAGGGAAGGTGCAGTACTTC.

J is TRBJ1-1 and V is TRBV12-3 or TRBV12-4; D uncertain. The CDR3 runs to 12 residues. The ends were cut back, 6 bases at V and 4 bases at J, with 9 bases in the middle. CDR3 loop: CASRSNPTEAFF. CDR3 in DNA: TGTGCCAGCAGGTCCAATCCCACTGAAGCTTTCTTT.

The rearrangement joins TRBV7-8 to TRBJ2-5, with D maybe TRBD2 (6 bases). The CDR3 is 16 amino acids. The V end lost 4 bases, the J end lost 3 bases, and 18 bases lay between the germline ends. Germline V gene sequence: CDR1 SGHVS, CDR2 FQNEAQ. Written as DNA, the CDR3 is TGTGCCAGCAGCTCGGACGGAGGGGCATCGAAAGAGACCCAGTACTTC. It is translated as CASSSDGGASKETQYF.

The J gene is TRBJ2-2, the V gene TRBV6-2 or TRBV6-3; a weak D match, TRBD1 (5 bases). The V gene lost 6 bases and the J gene lost 3 bases, with 11 bases spanning the gap. CDR1 is MNHEY and CDR2 is SVGEGT in the germline V gene. This CDR3 contains 14 residues. CDR3 sequence reads: CASSIRAYTGELFF. CDR3 sequence (DNA): TGTGCCAGCAGCATCAGGGCCTACACCGGGGAGCTGTTTTTT.

V usage is TRBV7-2 and J usage is TRBJ2-2; the D gene is possibly TRBD2 (5 bases). The CDR3 extends over 12 amino acids. Trimming pared 4 bases from V and 9 bases from J, leaving 9 bases between. In germline, CDR1 is SGHTA, CDR2 FQGNSA. The CDR3 sequence is CASSSPGRELFF. DNA for the CDR3: TGTGCCAGCAGCTCCCCGGGAAGGGAGCTGTTTTTT. Drawing the rest from reference TRBV7-2 and TRBJ2-2, the complete variable domain is GAGVSQSPSNKVTEKGKDVELRCDPISGHTALYWYRQSLGQGLEFLIYFQGNSAPDKSGLPSDRFSAERTGGSVSTLTIQRTQQEDSAVYLCASSSPGRELFFGEGSRLTVL.

This clone showed up just once. The genes are TRBV2 and TRBJ1-5, with TRBD1 as a possible D gene (5 bases). Between the trimmed V and J ends, which lost 3 bases and 5 bases, there was a span of 11 bases. Germline V CDR1 and CDR2: SNHLY, FYNNEI. The CDR3 has 14 amino acids. For the CDR3, the DNA is TGTGCCAGCAGTGATCGCAGGGCCTATCAGCCCCAGCATTTT. The encoded protein is CASSDRRAYQPQHF.

This sequence joins TRBV4-2 and TRBJ2-1; 10 bases are a match to TRBD2. Germline lookup yields CDR1 LGHNA and CDR2 YNFKEQ. V was clipped by 2 bases and J by 2 bases; unmatched bases: 9. The CDR3 contains 18 residues. CDR3 in amino acids: CASSQTLSSGGPYNEQFF. The CDR3 DNA follows: TGTGCCAGCAGCCAAACCCTCTCTAGCGGGGGACCCTACAATGAGCAGTTCTTC.

The chain is built from TRBV11-2 and TRBJ1-4; D call uncertain. CDR1 SGHAT and CDR2 FQNNGV come from the germline V gene. Trimming pared 3 bases from V and 7 bases from J, leaving 12 bases between. The CDR3 is made up of 14 amino acids. CDR3 in DNA: TGTGCCAGCAGCTTGCCCGGGGTGGGTGAAAAACTGTTTTTT. Its translation is CASSLPGVGEKLFF. Complete variable domain (other parts from reference TRBV11-2 and TRBJ1-4): EAGVAQSPRYKIIEKRQSVAFWCNPISGHATLYWYQQILGQGPKLLIQFQNNGVVDDSQLPKDRFSAERLKGVDSTLKIQPAKLEDSAVYLCASSLPGVGEKLFFGSGTQLSVL.

Only one count was recorded for this clone. The chain employs TRBV7-2 and TRBJ2-7; tentative D call: TRBD2 (5 bases). The length of the CDR3 is 12 residues. In germline, CDR1 is SGHTA, CDR2 FQGNSA. The V end lost 5 bases, the J end lost 4 bases, and 9 bases lay between the germline ends. CDR3 amino acids: CASSAGGYEQYF. The CDR3 DNA reads as TGTGCCAGCAGCGCGGGTGGGTACGAGCAGTACTTC.

This clone was found a few times. The genes are TRBV5-1 and TRBJ1-2, with D tentatively TRBD1 (6 bases). The length of the CDR3 is 15 residues. Trimming removed 3 bases from V and 8 bases from J, with 20 bases in between. Per germline, CDR1 SGHRS and CDR2 YFSETQ. CDR3 in DNA: TGCGCCAGCAGCTCGCAGGGGTCCCCCGGTGGCGGCTACACCTTC. Residues: CASSSQGSPGGGYTF.

J is TRBJ1-1 and V is TRBV5-1; D perhaps matches TRBD1 (5 bases). Germline CDR1 SGHRS, CDR2 YFSETQ. V shed 4 bases and J shed 1 base, with 14 bases lying between them. The CDR3 covers 15 residues. The chain's CDR3 is CASSPYLQENTEAFF. The CDR3 bases are TGCGCCAGCAGCCCTTACCTACAGGAGAACACTGAAGCTTTCTTT.

V gene TRBV7-3 combines with J gene TRBJ1-1, with 8 bases identical to TRBD1. CDR1 and CDR2 (germline): SGHTA, FQGTGA. V was clipped by 5 bases and J by 4 bases; unmatched bases: 6. The CDR3 extends over 14 amino acids. The CDR3 sequence: CASSTTGGVTEAFF. The CDR3 DNA is TGTGCCAGCAGCACAACAGGGGGGGTCACTGAAGCTTTCTTT.

The genes are TRBV3-1 (or the pseudogene TRBV3-2) and TRBJ1-1; D is ambiguous. The CDR3 is made up of 13 amino acids. V was pared by 0 bases and J by 5 bases, with 7 bases between. Germline V gives CDR1 LGHDT, CDR2 YNNKEL (reference sequence). This CDR3 reads CASSQEGRTEAFF. The DNA for the CDR3 is TGTGCCAGCAGCCAAGAAGGGAGGACTGAAGCTTTCTTT.

The chain links TRBV7-8 to TRBJ1-5; 8 positions match TRBD1. From germline, CDR1 is SGHVS and CDR2 FQNEAQ. The junction had 7 bases not matched to a gene; V was cut back by 3 bases and J by 3 bases. This CDR3 has 16 amino acids. The CDR3 protein is CASSFGQGAFNQPQHF. As DNA, the CDR3 is TGTGCCAGCAGCTTTGGACAGGGAGCTTTCAATCAGCCCCAGCATTTT.

The J gene is TRBJ1-4, the V gene TRBV4-1; TRBD1 matches at 10 bases. CDR1 and CDR2 from the germline V gene are MGHRA and YSYEKL. V lost 4 bases, J lost 3 bases, and 5 bases stayed unmatched. The CDR3 loop spans 16 amino acids. The CDR3 sequence is CASSRRDRGSNEKLFF. The DNA for the CDR3 is TGCGCCAGCAGCCGCCGGGACAGGGGTTCTAATGAAAAACTGTTTTTT.

The DNA for the CDR3 is TGTGCCAGCAGCGCCTCAGGGACAGGGGTTACCTACGAGCAGTACTTC. This translates into CASSASGTGVTYEQYF. This chain joins TRBV9 and TRBJ2-7, with 10 bases lining up with TRBD1. V lost 3 bases, J lost 2 bases, and 8 bases stayed unmatched. CDR3 length: 16 residues. Germline CDR1 and CDR2: SGDLS and YYNGEE.